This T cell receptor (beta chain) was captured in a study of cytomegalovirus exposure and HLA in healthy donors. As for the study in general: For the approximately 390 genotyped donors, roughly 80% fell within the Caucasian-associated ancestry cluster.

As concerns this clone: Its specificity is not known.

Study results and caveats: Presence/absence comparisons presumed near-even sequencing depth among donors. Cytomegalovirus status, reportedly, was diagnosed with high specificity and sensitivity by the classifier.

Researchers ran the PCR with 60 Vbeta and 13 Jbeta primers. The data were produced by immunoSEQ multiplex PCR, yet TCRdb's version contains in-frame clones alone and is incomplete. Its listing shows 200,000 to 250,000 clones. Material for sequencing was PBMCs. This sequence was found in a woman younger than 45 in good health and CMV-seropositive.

The CDR3 is CASSPAFSRGKLQETQYF. The CDR3 DNA is TGTGCCAGCAGCCCCGCTTTTTCGCGGGGGAAACTGCAAGAGACCCAGTACTTC. The chain links TRBV5-4 to TRBJ2-5; 7 nucleotides match TRBD2. This CDR3 region has 18 residues. Germline CDR1 SGHNT, CDR2 YYREEE (reference sequence). The V and J ends lost 4 bases and 2 bases, in that order; junction bases with no gene match: 17. The full variable domain, its missing parts supplied by reference TRBV5-4 and TRBJ2-5, is ETGVTQSPTHLIKTRGQQVTLRCSSQSGHNTVSWYQQALGQGPQFIFQYYREEENGRGNFPPRFSGLQFPNYSSELNVNALELDDSALYLCASSPAFSRGKLQETQYFGPGTRLLVL.